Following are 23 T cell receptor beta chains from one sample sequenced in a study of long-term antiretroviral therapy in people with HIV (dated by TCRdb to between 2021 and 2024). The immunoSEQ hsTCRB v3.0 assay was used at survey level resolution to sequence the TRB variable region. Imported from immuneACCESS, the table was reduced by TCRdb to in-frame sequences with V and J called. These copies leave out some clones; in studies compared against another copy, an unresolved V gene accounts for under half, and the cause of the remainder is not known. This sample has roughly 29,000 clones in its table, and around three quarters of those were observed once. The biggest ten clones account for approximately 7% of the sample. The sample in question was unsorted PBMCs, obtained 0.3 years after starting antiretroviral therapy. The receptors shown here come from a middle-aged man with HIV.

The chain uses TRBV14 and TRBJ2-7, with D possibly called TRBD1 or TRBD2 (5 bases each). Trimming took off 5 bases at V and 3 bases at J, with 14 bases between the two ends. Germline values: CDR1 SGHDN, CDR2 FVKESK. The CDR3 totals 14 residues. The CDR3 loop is CASSDWDGDYEQYF. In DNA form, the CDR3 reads TGTGCCAGCAGCGATTGGGACGGAGACTACGAGCAGTACTTC.

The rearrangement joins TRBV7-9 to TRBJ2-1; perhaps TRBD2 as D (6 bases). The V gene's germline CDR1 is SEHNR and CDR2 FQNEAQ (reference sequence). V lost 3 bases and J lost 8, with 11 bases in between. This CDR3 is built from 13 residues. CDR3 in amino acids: CASSLGGVHEQFF. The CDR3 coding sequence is TGTGCCAGCAGCTTGGGGGGAGTTCATGAGCAGTTCTTC.

The CDR3 protein is CASSLVGTETQYF. CDR3 DNA sequence: TGCGCCAGCAGCTTGGTCGGAACGGAGACCCAGTACTTC. J is TRBJ2-5 and V is TRBV5-1, with D unresolved. Germline CDR1 and CDR2: SGHRS and YFSETQ. The CDR3 has 13 residues. Trimming left V 0 bases short and J 5 bases short, with 8 bases between.

The CDR3 DNA reads as TGTGCCAGCAGCCCCGGGCCCGAGCAGTACTTC. Protein sequence: CASSPGPEQYF. The V and J genes are TRBV11-2 and TRBJ2-7, with D unresolved. Trimming removed 5 bases at V and 6 bases at J, with 8 bases between. CDR3 length: 11 residues. The germline CDR1 and CDR2 sequences are SGHAT and FQNNGV.

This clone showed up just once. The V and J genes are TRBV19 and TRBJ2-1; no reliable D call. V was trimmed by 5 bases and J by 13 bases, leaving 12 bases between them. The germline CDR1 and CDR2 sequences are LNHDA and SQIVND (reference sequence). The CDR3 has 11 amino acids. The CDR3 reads CASSDGRRQFF. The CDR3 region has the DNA TGTGCCAGTAGTGACGGTCGTCGACAGTTCTTC.

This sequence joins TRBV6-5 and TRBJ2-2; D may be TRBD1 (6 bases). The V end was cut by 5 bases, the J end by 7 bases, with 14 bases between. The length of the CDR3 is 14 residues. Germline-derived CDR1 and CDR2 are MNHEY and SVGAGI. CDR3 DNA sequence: TGTGCCAGCAGTCTACAGGGCGGTGTCGGGGAGCTGTTTTTT. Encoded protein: CASSLQGGVGELFF.

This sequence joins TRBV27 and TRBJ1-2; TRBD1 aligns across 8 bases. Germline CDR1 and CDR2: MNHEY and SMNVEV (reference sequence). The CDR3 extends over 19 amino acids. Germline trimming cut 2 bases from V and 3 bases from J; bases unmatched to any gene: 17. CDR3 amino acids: CASSLSLVGQGSTDYGYTF. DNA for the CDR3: TGTGCCAGCAGTTTAAGTCTCGTCGGACAGGGTAGCACCGACTATGGCTACACCTTC.

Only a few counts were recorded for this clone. CDR3 nucleotide sequence: TGTGCCAGCGTACCGGACAGGGAGGTCTATGGCTACACCTTC. Its protein is CASVPDREVYGYTF. The rearrangement joins TRBV6-6 to TRBJ1-2; TRBD1 matches 8 bases. J was trimmed by 4 bases and V by 8 bases; bases with no gene match: 9. The CDR3 totals 14 residues. CDR1 is MNHNY, CDR2 SVGAGI, per germline (reference sequence).

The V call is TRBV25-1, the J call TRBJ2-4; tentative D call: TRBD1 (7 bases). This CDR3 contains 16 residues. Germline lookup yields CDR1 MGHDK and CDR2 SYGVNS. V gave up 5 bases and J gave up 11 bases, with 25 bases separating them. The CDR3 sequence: CASSKNKGGRGNVQYF. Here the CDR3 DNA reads TGTGCCAGCAGTAAAAATAAGGGGGGCAGGGGGAATGTTCAGTACTTC.

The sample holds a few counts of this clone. The CDR3 coding sequence is TGTGCCAGCAGCGGGGACGGCTATAGCAATCAGCCCCAGCATTTT. Translation: CASSGDGYSNQPQHF. This chain links TRBV5-3 with TRBJ1-5; tentative D call: TRBD1 (5 bases). TRBV5-3 is treated as an ORF (open reading frame) with a function not yet certain. V lost 8 bases, J lost 0 bases, and 15 bases lay in between. This CDR3 has 15 residues.

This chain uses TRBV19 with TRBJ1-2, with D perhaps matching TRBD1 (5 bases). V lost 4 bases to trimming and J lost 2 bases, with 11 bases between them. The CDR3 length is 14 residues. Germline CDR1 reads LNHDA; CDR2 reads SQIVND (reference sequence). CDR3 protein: CASSTPGGNYGYTF. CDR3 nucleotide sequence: TGTGCCAGTAGTACCCCCGGGGGGAACTATGGCTACACCTTC.

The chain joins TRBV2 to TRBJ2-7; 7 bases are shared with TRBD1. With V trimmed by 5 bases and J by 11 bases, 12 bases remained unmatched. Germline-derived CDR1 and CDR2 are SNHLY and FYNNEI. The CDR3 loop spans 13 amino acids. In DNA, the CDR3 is TGTGCCAGCAGTTCCATACAGGGGCCCAGGGAGTACTTC. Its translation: CASSSIQGPREYF.

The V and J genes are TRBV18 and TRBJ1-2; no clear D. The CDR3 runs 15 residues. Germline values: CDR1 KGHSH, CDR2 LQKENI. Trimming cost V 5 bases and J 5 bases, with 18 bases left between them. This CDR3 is CASSSALTAVYGYTF. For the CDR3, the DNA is TGTGCCAGCTCATCAGCGTTAACAGCTGTTTATGGCTACACCTTC.

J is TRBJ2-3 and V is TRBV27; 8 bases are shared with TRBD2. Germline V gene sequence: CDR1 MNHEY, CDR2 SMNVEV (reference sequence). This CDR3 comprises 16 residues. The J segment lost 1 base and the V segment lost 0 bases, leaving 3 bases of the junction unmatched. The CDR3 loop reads CASSLSGTRGTDTQYF. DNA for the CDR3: TGTGCCAGCAGTTTATCCGGGACTAGAGGCACAGATACGCAGTATTTT.

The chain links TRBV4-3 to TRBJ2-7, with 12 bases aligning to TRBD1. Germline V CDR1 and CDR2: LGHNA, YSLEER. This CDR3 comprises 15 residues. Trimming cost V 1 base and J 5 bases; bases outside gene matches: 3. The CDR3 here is CASSQAGTGGDEQYF. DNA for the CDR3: TGCGCCAGCAGCCAAGCCGGGACAGGGGGCGACGAGCAGTACTTC.

The CDR3 loop is CASSQDPGQGRNTQYF. CDR3 in DNA: TGCGCCAGCAGCCAAGATCCGGGGCAGGGGAGAAATACGCAGTATTTT. The chain joins TRBV4-1 to TRBJ2-3; a possible D gene is TRBD1 (6 bases). The CDR3 contains 16 residues. Trimming left V 0 bases short and J 7 bases short, with 17 bases between. CDR1 MGHRA and CDR2 YSYEKL come from the germline V gene.

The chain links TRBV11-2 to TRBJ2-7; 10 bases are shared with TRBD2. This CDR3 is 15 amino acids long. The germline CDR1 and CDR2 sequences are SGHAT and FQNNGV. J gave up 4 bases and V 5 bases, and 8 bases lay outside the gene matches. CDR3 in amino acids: CASSPIAGGGYEQYF. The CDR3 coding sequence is TGTGCCAGCAGCCCAATAGCGGGAGGAGGGTACGAGCAGTACTTC. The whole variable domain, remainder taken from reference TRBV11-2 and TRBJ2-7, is EAGVAQSPRYKIIEKRQSVAFWCNPISGHATLYWYQQILGQGPKLLIQFQNNGVVDDSQLPKDRFSAERLKGVDSTLKIQPAKLEDSAVYLCASSPIAGGGYEQYFGPGTRLTVT.

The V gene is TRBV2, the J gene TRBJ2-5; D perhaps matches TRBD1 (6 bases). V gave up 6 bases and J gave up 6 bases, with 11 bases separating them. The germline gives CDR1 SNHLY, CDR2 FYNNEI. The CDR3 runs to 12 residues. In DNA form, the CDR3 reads TGTGCCAGCAGCCAGGGGCCCCAGACCCAGTACTTC. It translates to CASSQGPQTQYF.

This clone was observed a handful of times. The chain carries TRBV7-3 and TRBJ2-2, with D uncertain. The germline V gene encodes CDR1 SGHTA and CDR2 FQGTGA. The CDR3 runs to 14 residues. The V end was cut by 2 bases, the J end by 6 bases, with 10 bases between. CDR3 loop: CASSLGPSAGELFF. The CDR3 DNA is TGTGCCAGCAGCTTAGGCCCCAGCGCCGGGGAGCTGTTTTTT.

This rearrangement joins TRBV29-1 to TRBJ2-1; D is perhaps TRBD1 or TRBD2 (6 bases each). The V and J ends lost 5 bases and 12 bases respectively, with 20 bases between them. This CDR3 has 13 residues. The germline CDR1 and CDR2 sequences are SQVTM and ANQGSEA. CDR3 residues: CSVPSGGGWGQFF. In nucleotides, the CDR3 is TGCAGCGTTCCCTCAGGAGGGGGTTGGGGGCAGTTCTTC.

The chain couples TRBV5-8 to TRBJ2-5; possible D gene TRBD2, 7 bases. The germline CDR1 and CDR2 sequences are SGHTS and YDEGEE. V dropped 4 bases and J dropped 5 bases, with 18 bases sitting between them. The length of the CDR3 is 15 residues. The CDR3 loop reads CASSRRGGRLETQYF. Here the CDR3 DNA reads TGTGCCAGCAGCCGGAGGGGGGGGCGACTGGAGACCCAGTACTTC. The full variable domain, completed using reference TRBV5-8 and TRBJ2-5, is EAGVTQSPTHLIKTRGQQATLRCSPISGHTSVYWYQQALGLGLQFLLWYDEGEERNRGNFPPRFSGRQFPNYSSELNVNALELEDSALYLCASSRRGGRLETQYFGPGTRLLVL.

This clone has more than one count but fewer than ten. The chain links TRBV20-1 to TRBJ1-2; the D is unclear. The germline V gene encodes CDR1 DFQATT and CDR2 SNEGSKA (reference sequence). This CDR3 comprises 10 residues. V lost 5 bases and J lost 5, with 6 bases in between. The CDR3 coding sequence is TGCAGTGCTCGCCCGTATGGCTACACCTTC. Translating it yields CSARPYGYTF.

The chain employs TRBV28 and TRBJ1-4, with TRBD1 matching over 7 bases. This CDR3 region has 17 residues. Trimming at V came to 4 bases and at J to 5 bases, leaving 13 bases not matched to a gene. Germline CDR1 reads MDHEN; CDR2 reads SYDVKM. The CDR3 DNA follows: TGTGCCAGCAGTTCGGACGTTAAGGGGGCTCCCAATGAAAAACTGTTTTTT. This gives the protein CASSSDVKGAPNEKLFF.